The clone carrying this T cell receptor beta chain was recorded at least ten times. What it recognizes is unknown. This record belongs to a study of neurological immune-mediated disorders. General observations from the study: Subjects shared no identical expanded-clone CDR3 amino acid sequences, suggesting private TCR-beta repertoires in all groups. Among 34 multiple sclerosis patients, 18 had repertoires that phylogenetic grouping placed in one related-CDR3 cluster, a possible signature.

From 15-18 subjects, every sequencing run obtained over 160 million TCR-beta sequences. Via MiXCR, TCRdb re-called the 5' RACE reads, giving one row per CDR3 protein. The table has over 35,000 distinct CDR3 sequences, 2.5% seen once; the top ten hold around 12%. The CDR3 has 14 residues. The germline gives CDR1 DFQATT, CDR2 SNEGSKA (reference sequence). V shed 8 bases, J shed 6 bases, and the junction held 16 bases outside the gene matches. The origin of this receptor is a man aged 30 to 45 with multiple sclerosis. The chain has TRBV20-1 and TRBJ2-7, with 7 positions matching TRBD1. Sequencing was carried out using PBMCs. The CDR3 loop reads CSQMPGGQIGEQYF. The CDR3 region has the DNA TGCAGTCAAATGCCAGGGGGTCAGATCGGCGAGCAGTACTTC.